This TCR beta chain was sequenced during a study of blood T cell repertoires in COVID-19. The data were produced by immunoSEQ multiplex PCR, yet TCRdb's version contains in-frame clones alone and is incomplete. The table includes 380,000 or so clones, about 89% detected once. Looked up from germline, CDR1 is SGDLS and CDR2 is YYNGEE. The CDR3 length is 16 residues. J was trimmed by 8 bases and V by 3 bases; bases with no gene match: 11. This clone was detected once. Sequences were obtained from PBMCs or T cells enriched from blood (not recorded which). The sequence was collected from a man aged 25 to 45 who had recovered from COVID-19. The V call is TRBV9, the J call TRBJ2-1; TRBD2 aligns across 10 bases. The DNA for the CDR3 is TGTGCCAGCAGCGCTCGGAAAGCGGGGGGGTCGGATGAGCAGTTCTTC. As protein: CASSARKAGGSDEQFF. Looking up the rest from reference TRBV9 and TRBJ2-1 gives the full variable domain: DSGVTQTPKHLITATGQRVTLRCSPRSGDLSVYWYQQSLDQGLQFLIQYYNGEERAKGNILERFSAQQFPDLHSELNLSSLELGDSALYFCASSARKAGGSDEQFFGPGTRLTVL.